This TCR delta chain was found in a study of delta chains in infants with herpesvirus infections (dated by TCRdb to about 2023). Background on the whole study: A Ugandan infant birth cohort was prospectively followed from birth to characterize gammadelta T cell responses to primary cytomegalovirus (CMV) infection. A public fetal Vdelta1/Vgamma8 gammadelta TCR clonotype was searched for in infants infected with CMV after birth. Infant blood samples were grouped into approximate age categories of 1.5, 4, 8 and 12 months. Previously published Belgian fetal and cord blood gammadelta TCR data were included only for comparison and were not generated in this cohort. Using PBMC, gammadelta TCRs were sequenced for over 15 CMV-infected infants, one of whom was congenitally infected, and for under 10 CMV-uninfected infants who had enough sample available.

Library prep was done by RT-PCR. TCR cDNA was generated by reverse transcription of PBMC RNA with SuperScript II and gamma-chain- and delta-chain-specific primers. After purification with AMPure XP beads, the cDNA was amplified and indexed with Illumina adapters using the Nextera XT Index Kit. Sequencing of gammadelta TCR libraries was carried out on an Illumina MiSeq using a V2 300-cycle kit. Turning to the authors' computational methods: Using MiXCR v2.1.12, CDR3 sequences were assembled, and reads were mapped onto D, J and V genes obtained from GenBank. Repertoire analyses of the CDR3 clonotypes were performed with VDJtools v1.2.1. The public reads were reprocessed by TCRdb using CATT, and rows of matching DNA were later combined. None of the V and J calls come from the authors' own analysis; TCRdb made them. Present in this sample are hundreds of delta-chain clones, approximately 33% of which were seen just once. The biggest ten clones account for about 39% of the sample.

Pregnant women receiving prenatal care in Kampala, Uganda, were recruited, and the infants of these women were enrolled, with documentation of maternal HIV status required. Families received weekly visits, and collection of infant clinical information, oral swabs and peripheral blood began at 6 weeks of age and continued every 4 months after that. Blood was drawn into heparin tubes, and PBMC were separated by Ficoll-Paque density gradient centrifugation and then cryopreserved. Within its sample, this clone is large (0.1 to 1%). Its antigen has not been determined. No clone much larger than this one lies a single base away; base qualities are absent. The study at large found these results: The public clonotype was detected only at the first time point after infection and was not found in uninfected infants or in infants infected after 120 days. In CMV-uninfected infants, the public clonotype might still exist at levels below the detection limit. The public Vdelta1 clonotype was detected in about 20% of the 18 CMV-infected infants, namely three infected postnatally before 120 days of age and the congenitally infected infant. Within Vdelta1 cells, the frequency of the public clonotype appeared to be inversely correlated with age at infection and to decay rapidly, seemingly not persisting past roughly two months. Limitations noted by the authors included a small sample size and a lack of race- or environment-matched controls, because nearly all Ugandans acquire CMV before adulthood.

CDR1 and CDR2 are drawn from the germline V gene: TSWWSYY, QGS. Trimming removed 5 bases from V and 0 bases from J, leaving 28 bases between the germline ends. Including cysteine and phenylalanine, the CDR3 has 20 amino acids. Only CDR3 DNA remains: 60 bases, in frame from the first base. The V and J segments used are TRDV1 and TRDJ1; matching of 6 bases hints at TRDD3 as the D gene. This TCR derives from a human donor who was a Ugandan infant, either HIV-exposed or HIV-unexposed (not recorded which). Sequenced material: peripheral blood, taken at time point 2 of longitudinal follow-up. The nucleotides are TGTGCTCTTGGGCCACGGCCGTCTGGGGACCGGGACTGTGACACCGATAAACTCATCTTT. It specifies CALGPRPSGDRDCDTDKLIF.